This T cell receptor beta chain came from a study of T cells in Graves' hyperthyroidism and ophthalmopathy. Study-level information: Peripheral blood specimens were obtained at initial diagnosis, prior to any treatment.

Study-wide results and caveats: Model-based prediction identified ophthalmopathy a median 6.5 months prior to its onset. Blood samples included most of the expanded thyroid clonotypes exceeding 0.001.

Amplified regions were TCR beta CDR3 sequences from RNA transcripts. A set of HTBI primers served as the primers for a first-round RT-PCR of the TCR CDR3. TCRdb re-derived calls from the multiplex PCR reads in MiXCR, one entry per CDR3 protein. Found here are about 300,000 distinct CDR3 sequences, around 19% of them singletons; the top ten hold roughly 40%. Germline trimming cut 2 bases from V and 6 bases from J; bases unmatched to any gene: 6. Germline CDR1 GTSNPN, CDR2 SVGIG (reference sequence). The length of the CDR3 is 13 residues. PBMCs were obtained from approximately 9.2 ml fresh peripheral blood. This clonotype has ten or more counts. Its antigen is unidentified.

The TCR originated in a man in his fifties or sixties with Graves' ophthalmopathy. The rearrangement joins TRBV30 to TRBJ2-7, with 8 bases lining up with TRBD1. Sequencing was performed on blood. Here the CDR3 reads CAWSLTGVSEQYF. The CDR3 DNA follows: TGTGCCTGGAGTCTGACAGGGGTTAGCGAGCAGTACTTC.